This TCR beta chain emerged from a study of control samples from healthy donors and cancer patients. After removal of 7 bases from V and 0 bases from J, the junction contained 11 bases not matched to a gene. The length of the CDR3 is 17 residues. Germline CDR1 and CDR2: MDHEN and SYDVKM. Method: immunoSEQ multiplex PCR; TCRdb's copy keeps in-frame clones and lacks some. The table shows 95,000 to 150,000 clones, with about 89% occurring only once. The rearrangement uses TRBV28 and TRBJ1-1; the match to TRBD1 covers 10 bases. Sequenced material: blood. The sequence came from a young woman in good health. This chain's CDR3 is CASTQGQGRTVNTEAFF. As DNA, the CDR3 is TGTGCCAGCACCCAGGGACAGGGGAGAACTGTGAACACTGAAGCTTTCTTT.